The clone carrying this TCR beta chain was recorded at least ten times. Drawn from each donor were 7.5 to 10 milliliters of peripheral blood. This sample was taken from a study of blood T cells in healthy people across ages. A J-beta primer mix and a sample-barcoded 5' primer were used in a second PCR of roughly 6 to 11 cycles. TCRdb independently ran MiXCR on the 5' RACE reads; one entry per CDR3 protein. This sample has around 870,000 distinct CDR3 sequences, with more than 25% found just once. With V trimmed by 0 bases and J by 8 bases, 6 bases remained unmatched. CDR3 length: 15 residues. In germline, CDR1 is SGHRS, CDR2 YFSETQ.

Sequencing was carried out using blood. The origin of this receptor is a woman of 80 years or more in good health. The chain links TRBV5-1 to TRBJ2-1; 9 bases align to TRBD2. This CDR3 reads CASSLVGSGGYEQFF. CDR3 coding DNA: TGCGCCAGCAGCTTGGTGGGTAGCGGGGGTTATGAGCAGTTCTTC.